This T cell receptor beta chain was profiled in a study of blood T cells in healthy people across ages. General study findings and limits: Fewer expanded clones and more diversity marked long-lived versus aged donors. Estimated diversity that came from one million T cells was considered an underestimate.

A second about 6 to 12 cycle PCR used barcoded and J-beta primers. The authors tagged each cDNA molecule using a template-switch adaptor with 12 random nucleotides. TCRdb itself ran the 5' RACE reads through MiXCR, one entry per CDR3 protein. The sample consists of under 800,000 distinct CDR3 sequences, around 46% of them appearing once. Every sample gave at least 5 micrograms of total RNA when it was extracted. The V end was cut by 4 bases, the J end by 5 bases, with 9 bases between. This CDR3 is 12 amino acids long. Germline V gives CDR1 MDHEN, CDR2 SYDVKM. This clonotype showed up just a few times. Its antigen remains unidentified.

The sample taken for sequencing was blood. This receptor was taken from a woman in her fifties or sixties in good health. The V gene is TRBV28, the J gene TRBJ2-7; D might be TRBD1 (5 bases). The CDR3 bases are TGTGCCAGCAGTTCCCTGACAGACGAGCAGTACTTC. This encodes CASSSLTDEQYF.